These 27 T cell receptor beta chains came from one sample sequenced in a study of blood T cell repertoires in COVID-19. The method was immunoSEQ multiplex PCR; TCRdb's version includes in-frame clones alone and lacks a portion of them. The data show fewer than 85,000 clones, about 74% seen once. The sample comprised peripheral blood. These receptors were collected from a human donor with acute or convalescent COVID-19. The donor label of this sample is uncertain.

This clone turned up a few times. Its ends do not fully match the called genes, so a read error is possible. The chain links TRBV30 to TRBJ1-1, with D possibly matching TRBD1 (5 bases). CDR3 length: 14 residues. Germline loops: CDR1 GTSNPN, CDR2 SVGIG (reference sequence). The CDR3, as DNA: TGTGCATGGACCTCCAAGGGGTTGAACACTGAAGCTTTCTTT. It yields the protein CAWTSKGLNTEAFF.

This chain joins TRBV4-3 and TRBJ1-5, with TRBD1 matching over 7 bases. The J segment lost 6 bases and the V segment lost 1 base, leaving 9 bases of the junction unmatched. The CDR3 has 16 amino acids. Germline-derived CDR1 and CDR2 are LGHNA and YSLEER. The CDR3 coding sequence is TGCGCCAGCAGCCAAGCGGTTAGGGGGCATGGTCAGCCCCAGCATTTT. Translation: CASSQAVRGHGQPQHF.

This rearrangement joins TRBV3-1 (or the pseudogene TRBV3-2) to TRBJ2-1, with 11 bases aligning to TRBD1. The CDR3 spans 16 residues. Unmatched junction bases numbered 7, after V lost 4 bases and J lost 5 bases. Looked up from germline, CDR1 is LGHDT and CDR2 is YNNKEL (reference sequence). The CDR3 nucleotides read TGTGCCAGCAGCCTATCCGGACAGGGGGCGAACAATGAGCAGTTCTTC. Translation gives CASSLSGQGANNEQFF.

The J gene is TRBJ2-2, the V gene TRBV28; no clear D. The V gene's germline CDR1 is MDHEN and CDR2 SYDVKM. This CDR3 contains 14 residues. V was clipped by 7 bases and J by 6 bases, with 15 bases between them. CDR3 in DNA: TGTGCCAGCAATACCCCCCGGGTCCCCGGGGAGCTGTTTTTT. Translating gives CASNTPRVPGELFF.

J is TRBJ1-5 and V is TRBV15; D not certain. Looked up from germline, CDR1 is LNHNV and CDR2 is YYDKDF (reference sequence). The germline V and J ends were trimmed by 1 base and 0 bases, with 7 bases remaining between them. The CDR3 has 15 amino acids. Here the CDR3 reads CATSRARGSNQPQHF. In DNA form, the CDR3 reads TGTGCCACCAGCAGAGCTAGAGGTAGCAATCAGCCCCAGCATTTT.

The rearrangement uses TRBV2 and TRBJ1-1; D might be TRBD1 (5 bases). V was shortened by 6 bases and J by 5 bases, with 19 bases between the two germline ends. CDR3 length equals 15 residues. Germline V gene sequence: CDR1 SNHLY, CDR2 FYNNEI. The CDR3 sequence is CASRRRGAVWTEAFF. CDR3 DNA: TGTGCCAGCAGGAGGAGGGGCGCCGTATGGACTGAAGCTTTCTTT.

This chain uses TRBV5-1 with TRBJ2-6; D gene unclear. The length of the CDR3 is 15 residues. The V gene's germline CDR1 is SGHRS and CDR2 YFSETQ. With 2 bases removed from V and 0 bases from J, the gap between germline ends came to 6 bases. The CDR3 DNA reads as TGCGCCAGCAGCTTCCCTAGCTCTGGGGCCAACGTCCTGACTTTC. It specifies CASSFPSSGANVLTF.

The J gene is TRBJ2-3, the V gene TRBV21-1; TRBD1, as called in the table, went unchecked against the DNA. TRBV21-1 is classified as a pseudogene. The CDR3 totals 13 residues. The CDR3 is CASSGAHSDTQYF. DNA for the CDR3: TGTGCCAGCAGCGGGGCGCATTCAGATACGCAGTATTTT.

This clone appeared once. The rearrangement uses TRBV9 and TRBJ2-3, with D possibly matching TRBD2 (5 bases). The CDR3 loop spans 14 amino acids. Germline CDR1 is SGDLS and CDR2 is YYNGEE. V was cut by 4 bases and J by 4 bases, with 13 bases left in between. The CDR3 DNA reads TGTGCCAGCAGCCCGGACTTCCCCCCAGATACGCAGTATTTT. It translates to CASSPDFPPDTQYF.

This chain links TRBV5-6 with TRBJ2-7, with 10 bases lining up with TRBD1. CDR3 length equals 13 residues. Looked up from germline, CDR1 is SGHDT and CDR2 is YYEEEE. V trimming: 4 bases; J trimming: 6 bases; junction bases outside the gene matches: 4. This CDR3 is CASSRGQGSEQYF. In nucleotides, the CDR3 is TGTGCCAGCAGCCGGGGACAGGGGAGCGAGCAGTACTTC.

The gene calls are TRBV5-5 and TRBJ1-1; 10 bases line up with TRBD1. Per the germline V gene, CDR1 is SGHKS and CDR2 is YYEKEE (reference sequence). After removal of 4 bases from V and 5 bases from J, the junction contained 2 bases not matched to a gene. The CDR3 runs 13 residues. Here the CDR3 DNA reads TGTGCCAGCAGCCCGGACAGGGGGACTGAAGCTTTCTTT. Translating gives CASSPDRGTEAFF.

The rearrangement links TRBV15 to TRBJ2-5; 8 bases are shared with TRBD1. The CDR3 has 15 residues. The V and J ends lost 5 bases and 1 base, in that order; junction bases with no gene match: 6. Germline V gene data show CDR1 as LNHNV and CDR2 as YYDKDF (reference sequence). The CDR3 DNA follows: TGTGCCACCAGCGGACAGGGCAACCTCCAAGAGACCCAGTACTTC. Translating it yields CATSGQGNLQETQYF.

The chain couples TRBV4-1 to TRBJ2-7; perhaps TRBD1 as D (6 bases). The CDR3 runs 15 residues. Trimming shortened V by 1 base and J by 4 bases, and 14 bases separated the two germline ends. Germline loops: CDR1 MGHRA, CDR2 YSYEKL. CDR3: CASSQGYRDPYEQYF. CDR3 sequence (DNA): TGCGCCAGCAGCCAAGGCTACAGGGACCCTTACGAGCAGTACTTC.

The chain links TRBV28 to TRBJ1-1; tentatively, D is TRBD1 (5 bases). This CDR3 is 13 amino acids long. Germline CDR1 is MDHEN and CDR2 is SYDVKM. V lost 4 bases and J lost 7, with 13 bases in between. CDR3 nucleotides: TGTGCCAGCAGTTCGTACAGGCCCCGTGAAGCTTTCTTT. This encodes CASSSYRPREAFF.

The CDR3 spells CASSLGGGARTDTQYF. CDR3 nucleotide sequence: TGTGCCAGCAGCTTAGGAGGGGGGGCCCGCACAGATACGCAGTATTTT. The chain recombines TRBV7-2 with TRBJ2-3; D is perhaps TRBD2 (7 bases). The germline CDR1 and CDR2 sequences are SGHTA and FQGNSA. The germline V and J ends were trimmed by 1 base and 1 base, with 12 bases remaining between them. This CDR3 region has 16 residues.

V is TRBV9 and J is TRBJ2-7; 9 bases match TRBD1. Trimming took 3 bases from V and 4 from J; bases not matched to a gene: 8. CDR1 is SGDLS and CDR2 is YYNGEE in the germline V gene. This CDR3 has 15 residues. CDR3 protein: CASSAGTGTYYEQYF. The CDR3 region has the DNA TGTGCCAGCAGCGCTGGGACAGGGACCTATTACGAGCAGTACTTC.

The chain recombines TRBV7-2 with TRBJ1-5, with 11 bases aligning to TRBD1. This CDR3 region has 16 residues. Germline CDR1 is SGHTA and CDR2 is FQGNSA. The J segment lost 5 bases and the V segment lost 5 bases, leaving 8 bases of the junction unmatched. CDR3 residues: CASSPKDRGLDQPQHF. The CDR3 coding sequence is TGTGCCAGCAGCCCCAAGGACAGGGGGCTAGATCAGCCCCAGCATTTT. Full variable domain (rest looked up from reference TRBV7-2 and TRBJ1-5): GAGVSQSPSNKVTEKGKDVELRCDPISGHTALYWYRQSLGQGLEFLIYFQGNSAPDKSGLPSDRFSAERTGGSVSTLTIQRTQQEDSAVYLCASSPKDRGLDQPQHFGDGTRLSIL.

V usage is TRBV7-2 and J usage is TRBJ2-1; 10 bases match TRBD2. Germline CDR1 and CDR2: SGHTA and FQGNSA. This CDR3 contains 15 residues. The V segment lost 3 bases and the J segment 6 bases; nucleotides outside the gene matches: 5. The CDR3 is CASSLSSGGGNEQFF. The CDR3 coding sequence is TGTGCCAGCAGCTTGTCGAGCGGGGGGGGCAATGAGCAGTTCTTC.

This rearrangement joins TRBV9 to TRBJ1-4, with a possible D match to TRBD1 (5 bases). Germline V gene lookup returns CDR1 SGDLS and CDR2 YYNGEE. The CDR3 runs 14 residues. V was shortened by 0 bases and J by 5 bases, with 8 bases between the two germline ends. The CDR3 loop is CASSVDSGNEKLFF. CDR3 DNA sequence: TGTGCCAGCAGCGTAGATTCAGGGAATGAAAAACTGTTTTTT.

This clone has just one count. J is TRBJ1-4 and V is TRBV5-4, with 7 bases matching TRBD1. Germline CDR1 is SGHNT and CDR2 is YYREEE (reference sequence). The CDR3 spans 14 residues. Losses at the gene ends were 4 bases for V and 0 bases for J; bases not matched to a gene: 0. The CDR3 region has the DNA TGTGCCAGCAGCCAGGGGGCAACTAATGAAAAACTGTTTTTT. This codes for CASSQGATNEKLFF. Together with reference TRBV5-4 and TRBJ1-4, the CDR3 gives the full variable domain: ETGVTQSPTHLIKTRGQQVTLRCSSQSGHNTVSWYQQALGQGPQFIFQYYREEENGRGNFPPRFSGLQFPNYSSELNVNALELDDSALYLCASSQGATNEKLFFGSGTQLSVL.

V is TRBV28 and J is TRBJ2-3; 11 bases align to TRBD2. CDR3 length: 14 amino acids. Unmatched junction bases numbered 0, after V lost 4 bases and J lost 3 bases. From germline, CDR1 is MDHEN and CDR2 SYDVKM. In DNA, the CDR3 is TGTGCCAGCAGTTCTAGCGGGAGGACAGATACGCAGTATTTT. Encoded protein: CASSSSGRTDTQYF.

The chain carries TRBV10-2 and TRBJ2-4; 7 bases fit TRBD2. CDR3 length: 16 residues. V trimming: 3 bases; J trimming: 2 bases; junction bases outside the gene matches: 7. The germline CDR1 and CDR2 sequences are WSHSY and SAAADI. CDR3 nucleotide sequence: TGCGCCAGCAGTGAAACGCGCGGGGGAACCAAAAACATTCAGTACTTC. Translating it yields CASSETRGGTKNIQYF.

This clone was seen a few times. The CDR3 loop reads CASSYSRGDTQYF. The CDR3 bases are TGTGCCAGCAGTTACTCACGAGGGGATACGCAGTATTTT. This chain connects TRBV6-5 to TRBJ2-3; D is perhaps TRBD2 (5 bases). The CDR3 consists of 13 residues. Trimming removed 0 bases from V and 6 bases from J, with 7 bases in between. Germline V lookup: CDR1 MNHEY, CDR2 SVGAGI.

The gene calls are TRBV7-3 and TRBJ2-2; D not certain. This CDR3 region has 15 residues. V was shortened by 2 bases and J by 0 bases, with 7 bases between the two germline ends. Germline values: CDR1 SGHTA, CDR2 FQGTGA. The CDR3 nucleotides are TGTGCCAGCAGCTTATTCACATCGAACACCGGGGAGCTGTTTTTT. Translated, it gives CASSLFTSNTGELFF.

V is TRBV5-4 and J is TRBJ1-1; D gene ambiguous. Germline values: CDR1 SGHNT, CDR2 YYREEE (reference sequence). The CDR3 consists of 15 residues. Trimming left V 0 bases short and J 0 bases short, with 9 bases between. The DNA for the CDR3 is TGTGCCAGCAGCTTGGCCTTAGCCCTGAACACTGAAGCTTTCTTT. Its protein is CASSLALALNTEAFF.

Only a few counts were recorded for this clone. The chain uses TRBV6-1 and TRBJ1-6; tentative D call: TRBD1 (6 bases). V lost 3 bases and J 6 bases, leaving 12 bases between the germline ends. The CDR3 runs to 15 residues. The germline CDR1 and CDR2 sequences are MNHNS and SASEGT. CDR3 coding DNA: TGTGCCAGCAGTGAGGAGGCAGGGGTTAATTCACCCCTCCACTTT. This sequence encodes CASSEEAGVNSPLHF.

This chain joins TRBV15 and TRBJ2-3; the D gene is possibly TRBD2 (6 bases). Germline assignment: CDR1 LNHNV and CDR2 YYDKDF (reference sequence). CDR3 length: 17 amino acids. The V and J ends lost 5 bases and 0 bases respectively, with 18 bases between them. The CDR3 is CATSPFSPGLSTDTQYF. In DNA, the CDR3 is TGTGCCACCAGCCCTTTTTCACCGGGACTTAGCACAGATACGCAGTATTTT.